The source of this T cell receptor beta chain is a study of long-term antiretroviral therapy in people with HIV. Study-wide points: Relative to transplant donor controls, diversity remained lower despite increasing after ART.

Details on this clone: The antigen is unknown.

Runs used v3.0 of the immunoSEQ assay and were done at survey level. Some clones are missing from TCRdb's copy, which holds only in-frame ones; the method was immunoSEQ multiplex PCR. The data show tens of thousands of clones, over 80% seen once. The sample here was unsorted PBMCs, taken 3.2 years before starting antiretroviral therapy. This TCR came from a man in his fifties with HIV.

This chain's CDR3 is CAVGVRDREFMYF. Written as DNA, the CDR3 is TGTGCCGTCGGGGTTCGGGACAGGGAATTTATGTACTTC. This chain connects TRBV6-1 to TRBJ2-4; TRBD1 matches at 9 bases. Germline assignment: CDR1 MNHNS and CDR2 SASEGT. CDR3 size: 13 residues. V trimming: 11 bases; J trimming: 15 bases; junction bases outside the gene matches: 17.